This TCR beta chain originates from a study of identical twins. Study conclusions and caveats: Zero-insertion analyses might be partly confounded by invariant T cells like MAIT and iNKT.

Addition of a universal primer site occurred through template switching, and cDNA carried unique molecular identifiers. Each CDR3 protein is one row after TCRdb ran MiXCR on the 5' RACE reads. The sample yields hundreds of thousands of distinct CDR3 sequences, approximately 6% seen once. With V trimmed by 3 bases and J by 5 bases, 6 bases remained unmatched. Germline CDR1 is KGHDR and CDR2 is SFDVKD. This CDR3 comprises 15 residues. Every donor was a healthy Caucasian. This clonotype has a count of ten or more. What it binds is not known. This receptor was taken from a man younger than 30 in good health. The chain recombines TRBV24-1 with TRBJ2-5; 9 bases are a match to TRBD1. Sequencing used naive T cells sorted from blood. CDR3 coding DNA: TGTGCCACCAGTGATAAAGGGACAGGGAGTGAGACCCAGTACTTC. It yields the protein CATSDKGTGSETQYF.